This is a list of T cell receptor beta chains from one sample in a study of T cells in Graves' hyperthyroidism and ophthalmopathy. Each CDR3 protein gets one entry after TCRdb re-called the multiplex PCR reads with MiXCR. The data hold hundreds of thousands of distinct CDR3 sequences, with around 20% observed a single time. Material: blood. These receptors all come from a man aged 30 to 45 with Graves' ophthalmopathy. Both conserved end residues are part of each CDR3. Each record gives: clone size, J gene, V gene, D gene, CDR3 protein, CDR3 DNA. A D gene is named only where the DNA matches it firmly. Where a row states a size, it is once, few, many or the class of an expanded clone; other rows omit it.

>few|TRBJ2-2|TRBV30|TRBD1
CGRGTGVGELFF
TGTGGCCGCGGGACAGGGGTCGGGGAGCTGTTTTTT
>NA|TRBJ2-5|TRBV11-1|TRBD1
CASSPGQGARETQYF
TGTGCCAGCAGCCCCGGACAGGGGGCGCGGGAGACCCAGTACTTC
>few|TRBJ2-3|TRBV30|NA
CAWKGPGDTQYF
TGTGCCTGGAAAGGGCCGGGGGATACGCAGTATTTT
>few|TRBJ2-7|TRBV15|TRBD1
CATSVGWDRGIYEQYF
TGTGCCACCAGCGTAGGGTGGGACAGGGGGATATACGAGCAGTACTTC
>NA|TRBJ2-5|TRBV28|TRBD2
CASSLPRGVQETQYF
TGTGCCAGCAGTTTACCCCGGGGGGTACAAGAGACCCAGTACTTC
>many|TRBJ2-7|TRBV7-2|NA
CASSLRINYEQYF
TGTGCCAGCAGCTTACGCATAAACTACGAGCAGTACTTC
>NA|TRBJ2-7|TRBV7-9|NA
CASSSRPEDSYEQYF
TGTGCCAGCAGCTCTCGGCCGGAAGACTCCTACGAGCAGTACTTC
>NA|TRBJ2-7|TRBV19|TRBD2
CASSMEPGLAGEQYF
TGTGCCAGTAGTATGGAGCCGGGACTAGCTGGCGAGCAGTACTTC
>few|TRBJ2-1|TRBV29-1|NA
CSVEDWAGPAYNEQFF
TGCAGCGTTGAAGATTGGGCGGGCCCCGCCTACAATGAGCAGTTCTTC
>NA|TRBJ2-2|TRBV7-8|TRBD2
CASSPRAGGPGELFF
TGTGCCAGCAGCCCCAGAGCGGGAGGGCCAGGGGAGCTGTTTTTT
>NA|TRBJ2-3|TRBV7-9|NA
CASSSSTSGSTDTQYF
TGTGCCAGCAGCTCAAGTACGTCAGGGTCCACGGATACGCAGTATTTT
>many|TRBJ2-5|TRBV6-1|NA
CASSEAETQYF
TGTGCCAGCAGTGAAGCTGAGACCCAGTACTTC
>NA|TRBJ2-7|TRBV6-1|NA
CASSEALGGIRTYEQYF
TGTGCCAGCAGTGAAGCGCTTGGGGGGATCCGAACCTACGAGCAGTACTTC
>NA|TRBJ1-1|TRBV27|NA
CASTPNPGRQTEAFF
TGTGCCAGCACCCCTAACCCAGGGCGACAGACTGAAGCTTTCTTT
>few|TRBJ2-3|TRBV28|NA
CASSFPRGPDTQYF
TGTGCCAGCAGTTTTCCCAGGGGCCCAGATACGCAGTATTTT
>few|TRBJ2-2|TRBV30|TRBD2
CAWTLAGGPGTGELFF
TGTGCCTGGACTTTAGCGGGAGGGCCGGGCACCGGGGAGCTGTTTTTT
>NA|TRBJ2-2|TRBV3-1|TRBD2
CASSQTTSGRAVRNTGELFF
TGTGCCAGCAGCCAAACGACTAGCGGGAGGGCCGTGCGGAACACCGGGGAGCTGTTTTTT
>many|TRBJ2-6|TRBV28|NA
CASSFSASGANVLTF
TGTGCCAGCAGTTTTTCCGCCTCTGGGGCCAACGTCCTGACTTTC
>NA|TRBJ1-2|TRBV3-2|NA
CASSQDNGSGYGYTF
TGTGCCAGCAGCCAAGATAATGGCAGCGGCTATGGCTACACCTTC
>few|TRBJ2-7|TRBV5-1|NA
CASPVWEQYF
TGCGCCAGCCCCGTTTGGGAGCAGTACTTC
>NA|TRBJ2-7|TRBV3-1|NA
CASSQDYRGAAYEQYF
TGTGCCAGCAGCCAAGATTACCGGGGGGCCGCCTACGAGCAGTACTTC
>NA|TRBJ2-7|TRBV11-2|TRBD1
CASSLVGAGTGAYEQYF
TGTGCCAGCAGCTTAGTCGGCGCCGGGACAGGAGCCTACGAGCAGTACTTC
>once|TRBJ2-5|TRBV7-9|NA
CASSWLTETQYF
TGTGCCAGCAGCTGGCTCACGGAGACCCAGTACTTC
>few|TRBJ2-7|TRBV6-2/TRBV6-3|NA
CASRGGESPTYEQYF
TGTGCCAGCAGGGGCGGGGAGTCCCCAACCTACGAGCAGTACTTC
>NA|TRBJ2-1|TRBV20-1|NA
CSLEMTATQFF
TGCAGCCTCGAGATGACAGCTACCCAGTTCTTC
>once|TRBJ2-2|TRBV11-2|NA
CASSFLQNTGELFF
TGTGCCAGCAGCTTTTTGCAAAACACCGGGGAGCTGTTTTTT
>NA|TRBJ2-1|TRBV27|TRBD2
CASSLQARASGRNEQFF
TGTGCCAGCAGTTTACAGGCTCGGGCTAGCGGGAGGAATGAGCAGTTCTTC
>few|TRBJ2-3|TRBV6-6|TRBD1
CASSYIGGGTDTQYF
TGTGCCAGCAGTTACATAGGGGGCGGCACAGATACGCAGTATTTT
>many|TRBJ2-7|TRBV6-2/TRBV6-3|TRBD1
CASSYSDRGAYEQYF
TGTGCCAGCAGTTACTCGGACAGGGGAGCCTACGAGCAGTACTTC
>NA|TRBJ1-3|TRBV27|NA
CASRAGTNGNTIYF
TGTGCCAGCAGAGCCGGGACAAACGGAAACACCATATATTTT
>many|TRBJ2-1|TRBV3-1|NA
CASSQEGGAAYNEQFF
TGTGCCAGCAGCCAAGAGGGGGGAGCGGCCTACAATGAGCAGTTCTTC
>NA|TRBJ2-1|TRBV11-1|TRBD2
CASSPGGLAGVLSVDNEQFF
TGCGCCAGCAGCCCGGGGGGACTAGCGGGAGTCTTATCCGTAGACAATGAGCAGTTCTTC
>NA|TRBJ2-6|TRBV18|TRBD1
CASSPRQGGPGANVLTF
TGTGCCAGCTCACCACGCCAAGGGGGCCCTGGGGCCAACGTCCTGACTTTC
>few|TRBJ2-3|TRBV27|NA
CASSPLRGGGTDTQYF
TGTGCCAGCAGTCCCCTCCGAGGGGGGGGCACAGATACGCAGTATTTT
>NA|TRBJ2-1|TRBV12-5|NA
CASGGGEGYNEQFF
TGTGCTAGTGGAGGGGGAGAGGGGTACAATGAGCAGTTCTTC
>NA|TRBJ2-1|TRBV9|NA
CASSGPKGGSLYNEQFF
TGTGCCAGCAGTGGCCCCAAAGGGGGGTCCCTCTACAATGAGCAGTTCTTC
>many|TRBJ2-3|TRBV28|TRBD2
CASSSTSGSASTDTQYF
TGTGCCAGCAGTTCAACTAGCGGGAGTGCTAGCACAGATACGCAGTATTTT